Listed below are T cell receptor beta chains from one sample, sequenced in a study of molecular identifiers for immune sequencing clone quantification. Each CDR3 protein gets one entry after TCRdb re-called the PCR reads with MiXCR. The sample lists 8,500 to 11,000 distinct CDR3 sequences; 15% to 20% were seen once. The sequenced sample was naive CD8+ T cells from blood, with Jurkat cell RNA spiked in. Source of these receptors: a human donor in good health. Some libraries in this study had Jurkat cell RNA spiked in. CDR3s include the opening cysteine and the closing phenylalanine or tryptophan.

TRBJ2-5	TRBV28	CASSLSASGSGETQYF
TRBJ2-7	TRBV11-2	CASSPGPDYEQYF
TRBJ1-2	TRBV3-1	CASSQDRGNYGYTF
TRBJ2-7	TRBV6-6	CASSYSISGGAYEQYF
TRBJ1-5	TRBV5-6	CASSYTGGAGRPQHF
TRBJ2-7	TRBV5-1	CASSSGFYEQYF
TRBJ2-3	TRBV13	CASSTTSGSGSWADTQYF
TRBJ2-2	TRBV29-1	CSVEDDNYSNTGELFF
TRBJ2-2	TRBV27	CASRYATGDTGELFF
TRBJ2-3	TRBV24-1	CATSDMGFDAQYF
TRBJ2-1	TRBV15	CATSREGLESYNEQFF
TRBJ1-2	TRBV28	CASRFDSYNYGYTF
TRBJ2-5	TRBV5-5	CASSLSPGQETQYF
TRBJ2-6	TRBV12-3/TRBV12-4	CASSLARATSGANVLTF